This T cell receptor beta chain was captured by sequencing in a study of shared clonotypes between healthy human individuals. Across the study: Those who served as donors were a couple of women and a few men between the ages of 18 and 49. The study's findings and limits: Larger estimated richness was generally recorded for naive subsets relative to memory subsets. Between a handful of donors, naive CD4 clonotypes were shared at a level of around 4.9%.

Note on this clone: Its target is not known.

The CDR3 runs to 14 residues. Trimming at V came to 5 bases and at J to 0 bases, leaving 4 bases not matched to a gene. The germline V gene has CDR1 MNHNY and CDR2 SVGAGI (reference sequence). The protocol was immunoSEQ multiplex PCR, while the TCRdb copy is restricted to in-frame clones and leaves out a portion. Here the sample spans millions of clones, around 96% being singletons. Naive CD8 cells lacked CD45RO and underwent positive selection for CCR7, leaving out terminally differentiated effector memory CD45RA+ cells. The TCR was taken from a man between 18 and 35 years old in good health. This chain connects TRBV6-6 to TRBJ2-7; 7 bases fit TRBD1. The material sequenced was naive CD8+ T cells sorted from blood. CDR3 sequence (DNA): TGTGCCAGCAGTCCGACAGGGTACTCCTACGAGCAGTACTTC. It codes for CASSPTGYSYEQYF.